The next 9 T cell receptor beta chains were all read from a single sample in a study of identical twins. TCRdb passed the 5' RACE reads through MiXCR, listing each CDR3 protein once. The table lists 310,000 or so distinct CDR3 sequences, roughly 8.6% of them singletons, with approximately 2% in the top ten. These data also formed part of another study, on yellow fever vaccine responses in identical twins.

Material: memory (CD45RO+) T cells sorted from blood. The receptors here all came from a woman aged 18-29 years in good health.

In its sample, this clonotype was seen many times. The gene calls are TRBV3-1 and TRBJ1-5; D remains unclear. CDR3 length equals 14 residues. V was clipped by 1 base and J by 4 bases, with 8 bases between them. Germline CDR1 and CDR2: LGHDT and YNNKEL (reference sequence). The CDR3 reads CASSQGAQNQPQHF. The CDR3 region has the DNA TGTGCCAGCAGCCAAGGAGCACAGAATCAGCCCCAGCATTTT.

In nucleotides, the CDR3 is TGCAGTGCTAGGGTCCTGGATACGCAGTATTTT. The encoded protein is CSARVLDTQYF. The chain uses TRBV20-1 and TRBJ2-3; the D is unclear. This CDR3 has 11 residues. Germline values: CDR1 DFQATT, CDR2 SNEGSKA (reference sequence). V was cut by 3 bases and J by 6 bases, with 7 bases left in between.

This clonotype was picked up many times. The chain joins TRBV5-1 to TRBJ2-3, with 7 nucleotides matching TRBD2. The CDR3 runs to 14 residues. Germline assignment: CDR1 SGHRS and CDR2 YFSETQ. Germline trimming cut 4 bases from V and 2 bases from J; bases unmatched to any gene: 4. CDR3 amino acids: CASSPGDYTDTQYF. The CDR3 DNA sequence: TGCGCCAGCAGCCCGGGGGACTACACAGATACGCAGTATTTT.

The chain recombines TRBV5-7 with TRBJ2-7; TRBD1 agrees at 9 bases. TRBV5-7 is placed among ORFs of uncertain function. CDR3 size: 17 residues. V shed 6 bases, J shed 4 bases, and the junction held 17 bases outside the gene matches. The CDR3 nucleotides are TGTGCCAGCACTTCTAGGGTCATACCGACAGGGGGATACGAGCAGTACGTC. Its protein product is CASTSRVIPTGGYEQYV.

The sample holds many counts of this clonotype. The rearrangement joins TRBV24-1 to TRBJ2-1, with 7 bases identical to TRBD2. CDR1 is KGHDR, CDR2 SFDVKD, per germline. The ends lost 5 bases at V and 4 bases at J; junction bases unmatched: 19. This CDR3 is built from 19 residues. CDR3 loop: CATSAGGSSGTETYNEQFF. The CDR3 DNA sequence: TGTGCCACCAGTGCTGGCGGGAGTAGTGGGACGGAGACGTACAATGAGCAGTTCTTC.

This clonotype was detected ten times or more. J is TRBJ2-3 and V is TRBV7-6; TRBD2 matches at 8 bases. The CDR3 contains 15 residues. Germline V gives CDR1 SGHVS, CDR2 FNYEAQ. V gave up 7 bases and J gave up 2 bases; unmatched junction bases: 8. Here the CDR3 DNA reads TGTGCCAGCACCCAAACGGGGGGGGTCACAGATACGCAGTATTTT. This sequence encodes CASTQTGGVTDTQYF.

There are a few counts of this clonotype. The rearrangement joins TRBV18 to TRBJ2-3; D unresolved. The length of the CDR3 is 17 residues. Deletions cut 0 bases from V and 6 bases from J, with 19 bases between. Germline V lookup: CDR1 KGHSH, CDR2 LQKENI. The CDR3 reads CASSPPNRALSADTQYF. CDR3 bases: TGTGCCAGCTCACCACCGAACAGAGCTCTATCGGCGGATACGCAGTATTTT.

In this sample, this clonotype turned up a few times. The V call is TRBV29-1, the J call TRBJ2-6; D is undetermined. CDR3 size: 13 residues. V lost 6 bases, J lost 2 bases, and 8 bases lay in between. Germline V gene lookup returns CDR1 SQVTM and CDR2 ANQGSEA. The CDR3: CSVLYAGANVLTF. CDR3 nucleotide sequence: TGCAGCGTCCTATATGCTGGGGCCAACGTCCTGACTTTC.

This clonotype was recorded many times. The rearrangement links TRBV5-1 to TRBJ1-1, with TRBD1 as a possible D gene (5 bases). Germline-derived CDR1 and CDR2 are SGHRS and YFSETQ. V dropped 1 base and J dropped 3 bases, with 10 bases sitting between them. The CDR3 is 14 residues long. The CDR3 here is CASSLQGSDTEAFF. CDR3 nucleotides: TGCGCCAGCAGCTTGCAGGGTTCGGACACTGAAGCTTTCTTT.